The clone carrying this T cell receptor beta chain was seen only a few times. Losses at the gene ends were 5 bases for V and 3 bases for J; bases not matched to a gene: 7. Germline-derived CDR1 and CDR2 are SGHTA and FQGNSA. The CDR3 consists of 15 residues. TCRdb redid the calling of the 5' RACE reads with MiXCR, one entry per CDR3 protein. In the table there are tens of thousands of distinct CDR3 sequences, 7.2% of which are singletons. These data belong to a study of CD8 T cells in ankylosing spondylitis. This chain joins TRBV7-2 and TRBJ2-1; TRBD2 matches at 7 bases. The receptor was isolated from a male donor with ankylosing spondylitis or in good health (not recorded which). The specimen sequenced was blood, either unsorted or a sorted T cell fraction (not recorded which). The CDR3 spells CASSPPGTIYNEQFF. The CDR3 DNA reads TGTGCCAGCAGCCCGCCCGGGACTATCTACAATGAGCAGTTCTTC.